The source of this T cell receptor beta chain is a study of shared T cell receptors in the human thymus. Germline V lookup: CDR1 MDHEN, CDR2 SYDVKM. After removal of 5 bases from V and 0 bases from J, the junction contained 5 bases not matched to a gene. The CDR3 loop spans 15 amino acids. TCRdb's copy holds only in-frame clones and misses some; the assay was immunoSEQ multiplex PCR. The sample holds approximately 490,000 clones, about four fifths seen once. These same data were also listed under a study on human thymus T cells. As that study records: The thymus was resected at corrective cardiac surgery. What appeared biased in thymic and blood repertoires was the usage of V and J genes.

The sample comprised thymocytes. The source is a boy younger than two with a congenital heart defect. J is TRBJ2-7 and V is TRBV28; 9 nucleotides agree with TRBD2. CDR3 sequence (DNA): TGTGCCAGCAGTCAAAGCGGGAGGAGCTCCTACGAGCAGTACTTC. Translation gives CASSQSGRSSYEQYF.